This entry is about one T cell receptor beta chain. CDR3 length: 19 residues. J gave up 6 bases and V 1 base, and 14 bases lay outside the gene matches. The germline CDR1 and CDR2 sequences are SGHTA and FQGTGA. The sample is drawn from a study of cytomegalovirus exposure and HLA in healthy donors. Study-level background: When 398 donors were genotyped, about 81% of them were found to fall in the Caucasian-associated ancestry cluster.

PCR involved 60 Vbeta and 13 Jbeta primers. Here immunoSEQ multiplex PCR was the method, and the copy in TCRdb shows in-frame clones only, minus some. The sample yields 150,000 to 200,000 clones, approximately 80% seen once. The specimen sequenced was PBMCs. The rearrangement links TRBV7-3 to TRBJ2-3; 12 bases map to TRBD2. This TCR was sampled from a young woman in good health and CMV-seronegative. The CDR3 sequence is CASSLRGPSGGASVDTQYF. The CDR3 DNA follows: TGTGCCAGCAGCTTAAGGGGCCCTAGCGGGGGGGCTTCGGTGGATACGCAGTATTTT.